The 13 T cell receptor beta chains in this list originate from one sample, sequenced in a study of cytomegalovirus exposure and HLA in healthy donors. 13 Jbeta primers and 60 Vbeta primers were used for the PCR. Sequencing was performed with immunoSEQ multiplex PCR; in TCRdb, only in-frame clones are kept and a portion is missing. The sample has 200,000 or so clones; more than 60% are singletons. Material for sequencing was PBMCs. These receptors originate from a girl aged 2 to 10 in good health and CMV-seronegative.

The CDR3 DNA reads TGTGCCAGCCTGTTAGCTAGTACCTACAATGAGCAGTTCTTC. As protein: CASLLASTYNEQFF. V and J are TRBV6-1 and TRBJ2-1; D uncertain. This CDR3 has 14 residues. The ends were cut back, 8 bases at V and 2 bases at J, with 13 bases in the middle. The germline V gene has CDR1 MNHNS and CDR2 SASEGT.

This rearrangement joins TRBV19 to TRBJ1-1, with 9 bases fitting TRBD1. CDR1 LNHDA and CDR2 SQIVND come from the germline V gene (reference sequence). Trimming at V came to 4 bases and at J to 6 bases, leaving 6 bases not matched to a gene. The length of the CDR3 is 14 residues. The CDR3 is CASSTGQGLPEAFF. The CDR3 coding sequence is TGTGCCAGTAGTACGGGACAGGGCTTACCTGAAGCTTTCTTT.

The chain links TRBV7-9 to TRBJ1-2, with D possibly being TRBD1 (5 bases). Germline CDR1 SEHNR, CDR2 FQNEAQ (reference sequence). V was cut by 6 bases and J by 3 bases, with 20 bases left in between. CDR3 length: 16 residues. DNA of the CDR3: TGTGCCAGCAGTCGGGGCTGGGACTCTGAGGACTATGGCTACACCTTC. It is translated as CASSRGWDSEDYGYTF. Looking up the rest from reference TRBV7-9 and TRBJ1-2 gives the full variable domain: DTGVSQNPRHKITKRGQNVTFRCDPISEHNRLYWYRQTLGQGPEFLTYFQNEAQLEKSRLLSDRFSAERPKGSFSTLEIQRTEQGDSAMYLCASSRGWDSEDYGYTFGSGTRLTVV.

The chain joins TRBV6-1 to TRBJ1-2; weak D call: TRBD1 (6 bases). The V gene's germline CDR1 is MNHNS and CDR2 SASEGT. The CDR3 contains 14 residues. Trimming removed 4 bases from V and 6 bases from J, with 15 bases in between. CDR3 residues: CASSVTQGGDGYTF. CDR3 DNA sequence: TGTGCCAGCAGTGTCACACAGGGCGGCGATGGCTACACCTTC.

This clone is a singleton in its sample. Other DNA variants within this sample encode the same CDR3. V and J are TRBV5-6 and TRBJ2-5; 7 bases fit TRBD1. The CDR3 is 13 amino acids. Germline V gene sequence: CDR1 SGHDT, CDR2 YYEEEE. J gave up 5 bases and V 1 base, and 2 bases lay outside the gene matches. CDR3 sequence: CASSLRGQETQYF. In nucleotides, the CDR3 is TGTGCCAGCAGCTTGAGGGGGCAGGAGACCCAGTACTTC.

The J gene is TRBJ2-1, the V gene TRBV10-3; D gene unclear. This CDR3 comprises 12 residues. The V end was cut by 3 bases, the J end by 9 bases, with 9 bases between. CDR1 is ENHRY, CDR2 SYGVKD, per germline. CDR3 protein: CAISDREPEQFF. The DNA for the CDR3 is TGTGCCATCAGTGATAGAGAGCCTGAGCAGTTCTTC.

V and J are TRBV7-2 and TRBJ1-6, with D maybe TRBD1 (6 bases). The CDR3 consists of 16 residues. Germline V lookup: CDR1 SGHTA, CDR2 FQGNSA. V lost 2 bases, J lost 8 bases, and 16 bases lay in between. This chain's CDR3 is CASSLRSGQTYSPLHF. Here the CDR3 DNA reads TGTGCCAGCAGCTTAAGGTCAGGACAGACCTATTCACCCCTCCACTTT.

The rearrangement uses TRBV10-3 and TRBJ2-5; 7 bases fit TRBD1. The DNA end is a closer match to TRBJ2-7, so the J assignment may be wrong. The CDR3 is 15 residues long. Germline lookup yields CDR1 ENHRY and CDR2 SYGVKD. The CDR3 coding sequence is TGTGCCATCAGCTACTCCGGGACAGCGTCCTACGAGCAGTACTTC. Its translation is CAISYSGTASYEQYF.

The chain is built from TRBV2 and TRBJ2-4; TRBD1 might be the D (6 bases). Germline V lookup: CDR1 SNHLY, CDR2 FYNNEI. The CDR3 loop spans 14 amino acids. V lost 6 bases and J 0 bases, leaving 9 bases between the germline ends. The DNA of the CDR3 is TGTGCCAGCAGCGGACAGTTAGCCAAAAACATTCAGTACTTC. It specifies CASSGQLAKNIQYF.

J is TRBJ1-1 and V is TRBV6-4, with D tentatively TRBD1 (6 bases). Trimming removed 8 bases at V and 8 bases at J, with 24 bases between. CDR3 length equals 15 residues. CDR1 is MRHNA, CDR2 SNTAGT, per germline. The CDR3 is CASRPPSGHGLEAFF. The DNA of the CDR3 is TGTGCCAGCCGTCCCCCCTCGGGACACGGGTTAGAAGCTTTCTTT.

CDR3 amino acids: CASSTGLAGGPEQFF. CDR3 bases: TGTGCCAGCAGCACGGGACTAGCGGGAGGGCCTGAGCAGTTCTTC. The V and J genes are TRBV5-8 and TRBJ2-1; 16 positions agree with TRBD2. This CDR3 comprises 15 residues. Germline lookup yields CDR1 SGHTS and CDR2 YDEGEE. The V gene end was trimmed by 4 bases and the J gene end by 9 bases; junction bases not matched to a gene: 4. The whole variable domain, remainder taken from reference TRBV5-8 and TRBJ2-1, is EAGVTQSPTHLIKTRGQQATLRCSPISGHTSVYWYQQALGLGLQFLLWYDEGEERNRGNFPPRFSGRQFPNYSSELNVNALELEDSALYLCASSTGLAGGPEQFFGPGTRLTVL.

This rearrangement joins TRBV20-1 to TRBJ1-5; tentative D call: TRBD1 (6 bases). The germline CDR1 and CDR2 sequences are DFQATT and SNEGSKA (reference sequence). The V end lost 3 bases, the J end lost 7 bases, and 7 bases lay between the germline ends. CDR3 length equals 11 residues. The CDR3 DNA follows: TGCAGTGCTAGCAGGGGACAGCCCCAGCATTTT. Its protein is CSASRGQPQHF.

This clone came up a few times. The chain recombines TRBV6-5 with TRBJ2-5, with TRBD2 identical over 7 bases. From germline, CDR1 is MNHEY and CDR2 SVGAGI. V shed 0 bases, J shed 2 bases, and the junction held 6 bases outside the gene matches. The CDR3 has 16 amino acids. CDR3: CASSYSISSGQETQYF. The CDR3 nucleotides are TGTGCCAGCAGTTACTCGATATCTAGCGGTCAAGAGACCCAGTACTTC.